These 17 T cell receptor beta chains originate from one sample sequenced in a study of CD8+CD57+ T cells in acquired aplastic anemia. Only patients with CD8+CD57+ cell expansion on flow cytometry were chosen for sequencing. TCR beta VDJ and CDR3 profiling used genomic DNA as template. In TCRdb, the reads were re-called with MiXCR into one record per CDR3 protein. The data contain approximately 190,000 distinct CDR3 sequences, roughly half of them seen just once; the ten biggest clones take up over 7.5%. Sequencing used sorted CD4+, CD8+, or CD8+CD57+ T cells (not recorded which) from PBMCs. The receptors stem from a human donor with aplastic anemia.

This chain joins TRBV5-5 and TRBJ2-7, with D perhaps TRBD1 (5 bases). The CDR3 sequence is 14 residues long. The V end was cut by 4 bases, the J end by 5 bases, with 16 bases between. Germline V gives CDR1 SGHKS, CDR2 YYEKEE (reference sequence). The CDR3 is CASSQGAGRNEQYF. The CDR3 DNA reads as TGTGCCAGCAGCCAAGGGGCAGGGCGGAACGAGCAGTACTTC.

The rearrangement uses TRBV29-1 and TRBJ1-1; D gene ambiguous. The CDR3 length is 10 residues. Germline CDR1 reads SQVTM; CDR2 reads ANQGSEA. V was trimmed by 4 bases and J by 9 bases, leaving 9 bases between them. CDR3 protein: CSVGVGKAFF. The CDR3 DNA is TGCAGCGTTGGAGTGGGGAAAGCTTTCTTT.

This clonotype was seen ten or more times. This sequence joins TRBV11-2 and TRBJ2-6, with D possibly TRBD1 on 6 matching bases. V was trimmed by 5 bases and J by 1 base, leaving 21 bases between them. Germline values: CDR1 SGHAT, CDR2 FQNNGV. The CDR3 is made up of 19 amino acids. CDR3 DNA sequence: TGTGCCAGCAGCCCAACCTCGGACAGCTCCCTGTCTGGGGCCAACGTCCTGACTTTC. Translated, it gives CASSPTSDSSLSGANVLTF.

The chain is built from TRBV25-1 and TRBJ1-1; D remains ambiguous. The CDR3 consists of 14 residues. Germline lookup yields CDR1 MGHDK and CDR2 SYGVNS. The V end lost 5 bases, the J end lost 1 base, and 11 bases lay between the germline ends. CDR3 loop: CASSQWQQNTEAFF. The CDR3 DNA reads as TGTGCCAGCAGTCAGTGGCAGCAGAACACTGAAGCTTTCTTT. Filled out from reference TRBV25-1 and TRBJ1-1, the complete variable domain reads EADIYQTPRYLVIGTGKKITLECSQTMGHDKMYWYQQDPGMELHLIHYSYGVNSTEKGDLSSESTVSRIRTEHFPLTLESARPSHTSQYLCASSQWQQNTEAFFGQGTRLTVV.

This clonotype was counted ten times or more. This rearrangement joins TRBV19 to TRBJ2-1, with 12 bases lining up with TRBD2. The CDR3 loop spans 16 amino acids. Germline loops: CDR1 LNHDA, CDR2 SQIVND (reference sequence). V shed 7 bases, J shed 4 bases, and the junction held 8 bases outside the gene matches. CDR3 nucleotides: TGTGCCAGTATGAGGACTAGCGGGATACGATACAATGAGCAGTTCTTC. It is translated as CASMRTSGIRYNEQFF.

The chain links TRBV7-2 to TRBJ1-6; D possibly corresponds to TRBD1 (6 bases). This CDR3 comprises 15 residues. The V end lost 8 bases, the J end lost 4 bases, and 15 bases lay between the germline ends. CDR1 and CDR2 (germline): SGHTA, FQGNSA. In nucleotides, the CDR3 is TGTGCCAGCCAGAGGACAGACACATATAATTCACCCCTCCACTTT. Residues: CASQRTDTYNSPLHF.

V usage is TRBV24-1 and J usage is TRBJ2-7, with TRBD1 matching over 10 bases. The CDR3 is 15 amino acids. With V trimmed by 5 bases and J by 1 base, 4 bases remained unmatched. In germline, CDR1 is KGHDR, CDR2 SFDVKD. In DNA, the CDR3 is TGTGCCACCAGTGCCCCGGGACAGGGGTCCTACGAGCAGTACTTC. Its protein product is CATSAPGQGSYEQYF.

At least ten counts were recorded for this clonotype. Here the CDR3 reads CASRERGYTEAFF. CDR3 in DNA: TGTGCCAGTAGGGAGAGGGGCTACACTGAAGCTTTCTTT. The gene calls are TRBV19 and TRBJ1-1, with D perhaps matching TRBD1 (5 bases). The CDR3 is made up of 13 amino acids. Germline CDR1 is LNHDA and CDR2 is SQIVND (reference sequence). Trimming took 6 bases from V and 3 from J, leaving 11 bases between them.

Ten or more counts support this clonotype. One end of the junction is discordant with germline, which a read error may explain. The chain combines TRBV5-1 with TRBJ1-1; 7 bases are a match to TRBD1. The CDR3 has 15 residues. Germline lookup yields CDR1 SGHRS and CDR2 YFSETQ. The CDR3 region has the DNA TGCGCCAGCAGCCCAAGGACAGGCGGGAACGCTGAAGCTTTCTTT. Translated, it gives CASSPRTGGNAEAFF.

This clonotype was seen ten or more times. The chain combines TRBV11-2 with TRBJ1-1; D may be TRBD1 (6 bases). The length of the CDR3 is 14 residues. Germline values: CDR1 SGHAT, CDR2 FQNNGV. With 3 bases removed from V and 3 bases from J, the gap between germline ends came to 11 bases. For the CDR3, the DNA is TGTGCCAGCAGCTTTAGGACAGCAGACACTGAAGCTTTCTTT. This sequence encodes CASSFRTADTEAFF. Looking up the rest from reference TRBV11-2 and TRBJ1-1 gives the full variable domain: EAGVAQSPRYKIIEKRQSVAFWCNPISGHATLYWYQQILGQGPKLLIQFQNNGVVDDSQLPKDRFSAERLKGVDSTLKIQPAKLEDSAVYLCASSFRTADTEAFFGQGTRLTVV.

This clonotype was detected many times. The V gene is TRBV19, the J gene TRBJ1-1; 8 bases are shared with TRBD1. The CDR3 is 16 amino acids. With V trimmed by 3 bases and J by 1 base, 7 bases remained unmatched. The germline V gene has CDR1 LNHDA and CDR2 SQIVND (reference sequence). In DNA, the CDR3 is TGTGCCAGTAGTATTCGTTCAGGGGGCAGGAACACTGAAGCTTTCTTT. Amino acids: CASSIRSGGRNTEAFF.

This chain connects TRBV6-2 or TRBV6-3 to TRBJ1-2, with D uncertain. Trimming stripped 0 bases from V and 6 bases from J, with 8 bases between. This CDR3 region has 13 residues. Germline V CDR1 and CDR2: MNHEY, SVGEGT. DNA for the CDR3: TGTGCCAGCAGTTACTCGGAGAGAAATGGCTACACCTTC. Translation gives CASSYSERNGYTF.

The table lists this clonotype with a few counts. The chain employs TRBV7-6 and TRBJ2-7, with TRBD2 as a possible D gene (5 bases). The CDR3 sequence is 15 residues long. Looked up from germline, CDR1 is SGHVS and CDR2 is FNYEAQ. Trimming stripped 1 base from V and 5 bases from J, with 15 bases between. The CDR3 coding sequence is TGTGCCAGCAGCTTAGGTGGAGGTGGCGGCCACGAGCAGTACTTC. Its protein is CASSLGGGGGHEQYF. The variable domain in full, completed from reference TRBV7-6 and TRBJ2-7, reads GAGVSQSPRYKVTKRGQDVALRCDPISGHVSLYWYRQALGQGPEFLTYFNYEAQQDKSGLPNDRFSAERPEGSISTLTIQRTEQRDSAMYRCASSLGGGGGHEQYFGPGTRLTVT.

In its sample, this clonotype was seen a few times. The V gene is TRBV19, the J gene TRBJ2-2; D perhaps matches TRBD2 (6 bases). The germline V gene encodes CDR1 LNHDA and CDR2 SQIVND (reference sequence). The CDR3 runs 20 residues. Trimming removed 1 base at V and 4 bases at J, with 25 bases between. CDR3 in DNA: TGTGCCAGTAGTATAGGCCTCCTGGGGCGGGGCGTCAGAAGCACCGGGGAGCTGTTTTTT. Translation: CASSIGLLGRGVRSTGELFF. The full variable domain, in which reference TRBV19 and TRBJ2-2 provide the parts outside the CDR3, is DGGITQSPKYLFRKEGQNVTLSCEQNLNHDAMYWYRQDPGQGLRLIYYSQIVNDFQKGDIAEGYSVSREKKESFPLTVTSAQKNPTAFYLCASSIGLLGRGVRSTGELFFGEGSRLTVL.

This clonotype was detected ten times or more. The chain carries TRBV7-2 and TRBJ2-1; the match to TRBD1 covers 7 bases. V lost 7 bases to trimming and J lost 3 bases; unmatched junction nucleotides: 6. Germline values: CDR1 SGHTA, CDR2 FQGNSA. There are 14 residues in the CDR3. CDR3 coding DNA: TGTGCCAGCACCCTCAACAGGGGCTACAATGAGCAGTTCTTC. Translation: CASTLNRGYNEQFF. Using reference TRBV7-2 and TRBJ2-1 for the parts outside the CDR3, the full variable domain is GAGVSQSPSNKVTEKGKDVELRCDPISGHTALYWYRQSLGQGLEFLIYFQGNSAPDKSGLPSDRFSAERTGGSVSTLTIQRTQQEDSAVYLCASTLNRGYNEQFFGPGTRLTVL.

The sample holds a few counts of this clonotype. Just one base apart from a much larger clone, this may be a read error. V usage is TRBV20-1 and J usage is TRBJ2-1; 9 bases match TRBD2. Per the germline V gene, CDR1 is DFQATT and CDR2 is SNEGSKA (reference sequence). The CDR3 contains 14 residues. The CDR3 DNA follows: TGCAGTGCTAAAGCGGGAGGAGCCTACAATGAGCATTTCTTC. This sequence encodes CSAKAGGAYNEHFF.

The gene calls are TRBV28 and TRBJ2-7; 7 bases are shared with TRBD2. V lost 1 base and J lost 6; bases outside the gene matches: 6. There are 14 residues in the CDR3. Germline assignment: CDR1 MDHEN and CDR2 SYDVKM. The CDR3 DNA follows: TGTGCCAGCAGTTTATCCGGGAGGCCGGGCGAGCAGTACTTC. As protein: CASSLSGRPGEQYF. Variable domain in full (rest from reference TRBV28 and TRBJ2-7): DVKVTQSSRYLVKRTGEKVFLECVQDMDHENMFWYRQDPGLGLRLIYFSYDVKMKEKGDIPEGYSVSREKKERFSLILESASTNQTSMYLCASSLSGRPGEQYFGPGTRLTVT.